The present T cell receptor (beta chain) was sequenced within a study of shared clonotypes between healthy human individuals. Study background: Three CD4 naive, three CD4 memory, two CD8 naive and one CD8 memory plate were used per donor.

This clone was detected once. Its specificity is unknown. Germline loops: CDR1 MNHEY, CDR2 SMNVEV (reference sequence). The CDR3 extends over 12 amino acids. V was cut by 6 bases and J by 3 bases, with 8 bases left in between. TCRdb's table, derived via immunoSEQ multiplex PCR, lists solely in-frame clones and lacks some. The sample contains 2.3 million or so clones, more than 85% of which appear only once. Findings and caveats of the study: Large sequencing depth failed to make sorted-subset sequencing complete, rarefaction showed.

The donors were all Caucasian adults (living in Nashville, Tennessee). The sequence derives from a man aged 18 to 30 in good health. Some clones in this sample may be carry-over from other donors' samples. Sequences were obtained from naive CD4+ T cells from PBMCs. The subset denotes: CD45RA+ positively selected. V is TRBV27 and J is TRBJ2-5; D possibly corresponds to TRBD1 (5 bases). The CDR3 DNA follows: TGTGCCAGCAGGTCAGGGAAAGAGACCCAGTACTTC. Its protein is CASRSGKETQYF.